Given below is one T cell receptor beta chain in context. Its antigen is undetermined. This CDR3 is also generated by other DNA sequences in the sample. The data belong to a study of radiotherapy plus CTLA-4 blockade in lung cancer. Study at large: Objective responses were recorded in 15% to 20% of patients, with disease control recorded in about 30%.

The CDR3 runs to 14 residues. The germline V gene has CDR1 SGHKS and CDR2 YYEKEE (reference sequence). V lost 6 bases to trimming and J lost 2 bases; unmatched junction nucleotides: 5. Overall study findings and caveats: Tumor-derived TCR clones expanded in blood after radiotherapy plus ipilimumab.

The protocol was immunoSEQ multiplex PCR, while the TCRdb copy is restricted to in-frame clones and leaves out a portion. The sample yields some 15,000 clones, 80% to 90% seen once. It was focal radiation plus CTLA-4 blockade with ipilimumab that patients with chemo-refractory metastatic non-small-cell lung cancer received. The chain employs TRBV5-5 and TRBJ2-7; 10 bases map to TRBD1. This specimen consisted of peripheral blood, obtained from a patient treated with radiotherapy plus ipilimumab. This clonotype was sampled from a human donor with non-small cell lung cancer that progressed on radiotherapy plus ipilimumab. Some clones in this sample may be carry-over from other donors' samples. CDR3 in DNA: TGTGCCAGCATGGGGACAGGGGCTGCCTACGAGCAGTACTTC. Protein sequence: CASMGTGAAYEQYF.